This T cell receptor beta chain was identified during a study of CD8 T cells in ankylosing spondylitis. With molecular barcodes, quantitative 5'-RACE was used to make the TCR beta libraries. TCRdb re-analysed the 5' RACE reads in MiXCR, keeping a single row per CDR3 protein. The sample includes 250,000 to 350,000 distinct CDR3 sequences, less than 25% of them seen just once. Study-wide results and limits: As for the disease-linked clones, they showed a CD8+ phenotype and occurred at relatively low frequencies in peripheral blood. A motif in TCR beta, a set of under 10 highly homologous variants, appeared characteristic of ankylosing spondylitis blood. Existing reports had already noted some motif variants in reactive arthritis synovial fluid and blood.

The CDR3 length is 15 residues. Between the trimmed V and J ends, which lost 4 bases and 7 bases, there was a span of 17 bases. Per the germline V gene, CDR1 is MNHEY and CDR2 is SVGAGI. This clonotype was detected ten times or more. Its target is not known. This clonotype was sampled from a female donor with ankylosing spondylitis or in good health (not recorded which). Sequenced input: blood, either unsorted or a sorted T cell fraction (not recorded which). The rearrangement joins TRBV6-5 to TRBJ2-1; D may be TRBD1 (7 bases). The DNA of the CDR3 is TGTGCCAGCAGTTCGTGGCGGGACAGCGGGAATGAGCAGTTCTTC. It is translated as CASSSWRDSGNEQFF.